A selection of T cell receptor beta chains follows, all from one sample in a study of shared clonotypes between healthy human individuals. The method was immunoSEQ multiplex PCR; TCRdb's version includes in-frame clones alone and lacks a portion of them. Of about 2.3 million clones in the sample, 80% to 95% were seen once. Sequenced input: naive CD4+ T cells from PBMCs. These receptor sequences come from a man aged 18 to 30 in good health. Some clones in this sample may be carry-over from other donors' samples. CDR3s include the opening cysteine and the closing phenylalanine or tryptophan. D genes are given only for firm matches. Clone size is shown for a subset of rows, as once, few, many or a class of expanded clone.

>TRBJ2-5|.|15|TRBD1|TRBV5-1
CASSLGTGGLETQYF
TGCGCCAGCAGCTTGGGGACAGGGGGGTTGGAGACCCAGTACTTC
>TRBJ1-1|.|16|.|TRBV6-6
CASSLMGRPMNTEAFF
TGTGCCAGCAGTTTAATGGGGCGGCCCATGAACACTGAAGCTTTCTTT
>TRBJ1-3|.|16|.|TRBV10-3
CAISGRQLISGNTIYF
TGTGCCATCAGTGGTAGACAGCTAATCTCTGGAAACACCATATATTTT
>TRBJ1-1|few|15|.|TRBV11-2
CASRAPGRRDTEAFF
TGTGCCAGCAGAGCCCCCGGACGACGGGACACTGAAGCTTTCTTT
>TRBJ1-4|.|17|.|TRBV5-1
CASSEGVWGLPNEKLFF
TGCGCCAGCAGCGAGGGCGTGTGGGGACTGCCTAATGAAAAACTGTTTTTT
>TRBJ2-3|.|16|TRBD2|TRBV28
CASSLHGGTSTDTQYF
TGTGCCAGCAGTTTACACGGGGGGACTAGCACAGATACGCAGTATTTT
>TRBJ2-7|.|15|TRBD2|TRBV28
CASSPGASGSYEQYF
TGTGCCAGCAGCCCTGGGGCTAGCGGGTCCTACGAGCAGTACTTC
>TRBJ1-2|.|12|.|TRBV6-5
CATGLRGSGYTF
TGTGCCACCGGGCTTCGAGGGTCTGGCTACACCTTC
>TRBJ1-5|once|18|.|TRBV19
CASSIVTGRGASNQPQHF
TGTGCCAGTAGTATCGTAACGGGGAGAGGGGCGAGCAATCAGCCCCAGCATTTT
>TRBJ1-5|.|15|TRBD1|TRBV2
CASRAQGNSNQPQHF
TGTGCCAGCAGGGCACAGGGGAATAGCAATCAGCCCCAGCATTTT
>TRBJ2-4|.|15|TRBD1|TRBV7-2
CASSSRQGAKNIQYF
TGTGCCAGCAGCTCCCGACAGGGGGCCAAAAACATTCAGTACTTC
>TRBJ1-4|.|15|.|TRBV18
CASSPPSQYNEKLFF
TGTGCCAGCTCACCACCGAGCCAGTATAATGAAAAACTGTTTTTT
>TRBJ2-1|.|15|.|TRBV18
CASSFSASSYNEQFF
TGTGCCAGCTCGTTTAGCGCTAGCTCCTACAATGAGCAGTTCTTC
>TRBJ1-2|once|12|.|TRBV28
CASSTEAYGYTF
TGTGCCAGCAGTACAGAGGCCTATGGCTACACCTTC
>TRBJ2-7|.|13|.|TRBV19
CASSIWGSYEQYF
TGTGCCAGTAGTATCTGGGGATCCTACGAGCAGTACTTC
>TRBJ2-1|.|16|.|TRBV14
CASSQVGGFSYNEQFF
TGTGCCAGCAGCCAAGTGGGGGGTTTCTCCTACAATGAGCAGTTCTTC
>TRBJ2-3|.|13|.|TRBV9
CASSVEGINTQYF
TGTGCCAGCAGCGTAGAAGGGATTAATACGCAGTATTTT
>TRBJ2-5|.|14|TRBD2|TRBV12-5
CASAQAGAQETQYF
TGTGCTAGTGCCCAAGCGGGAGCCCAAGAGACCCAGTACTTC
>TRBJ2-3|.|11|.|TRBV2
CASSVALTQYF
TGTGCCAGCAGTGTAGCCCTAACGCAGTATTTT
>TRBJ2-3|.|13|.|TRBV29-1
CSVHPDSADTQYF
TGCAGCGTTCACCCGGACAGTGCAGATACGCAGTATTTT
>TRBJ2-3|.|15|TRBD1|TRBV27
CASSPRAGGTDTQYF
TGTGCCAGCAGTCCCCGGGCAGGGGGAACAGATACGCAGTATTTT
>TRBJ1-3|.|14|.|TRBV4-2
CASSAGLDGNTIYF
TGTGCCAGCAGCGCAGGACTAGATGGAAACACCATATATTTT
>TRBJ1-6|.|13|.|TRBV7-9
CASSPYGNSPLHF
TGTGCCAGCAGCCCATACGGGAATTCACCCCTCCACTTT
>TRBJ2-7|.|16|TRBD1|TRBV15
CATSKTGTGEAYEQYF
TGTGCCACCAGCAAGACCGGGACAGGCGAAGCCTACGAGCAGTACTTC
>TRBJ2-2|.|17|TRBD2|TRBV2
CASSEASGRTNTGELFF
TGTGCCAGCAGTGAAGCTAGCGGGAGGACCAACACCGGGGAGCTGTTTTTT
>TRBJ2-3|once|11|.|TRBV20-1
CSAPITDTQYF
TGCAGTGCTCCGATCACAGATACGCAGTATTTT
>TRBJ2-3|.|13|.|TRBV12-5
CASGLAGTDTQYF
TGTGCTAGTGGTTTGGCCGGCACAGATACGCAGTATTTT
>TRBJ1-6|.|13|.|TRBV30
CAWSRSSNSPLHF
TGTGCCTGGAGTAGGAGCAGTAATTCACCCCTCCACTTT
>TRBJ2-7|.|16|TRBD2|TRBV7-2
CATGTSITLSSYEQYF
TGTGCCACCGGGACTAGCATAACTTTAAGCTCCTACGAGCAGTACTTC
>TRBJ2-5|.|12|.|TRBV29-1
CSVVGIQETQYF
TGCAGCGTTGTGGGGATTCAAGAGACCCAGTACTTC
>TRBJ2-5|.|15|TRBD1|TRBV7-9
CASSPGTGGWETQYF
TGTGCCAGCAGCCCCGGGACAGGGGGGTGGGAGACCCAGTACTTC
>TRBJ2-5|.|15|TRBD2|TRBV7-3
CASSLRGLAGETQYF
TGTGCCAGCAGCTTACGCGGGCTAGCGGGAGAGACCCAGTACTTC
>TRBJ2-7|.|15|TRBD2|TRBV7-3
CASSPGSGSAGEQYF
TGTGCCAGCAGCCCCGGTAGCGGGAGTGCGGGGGAGCAGTACTTC
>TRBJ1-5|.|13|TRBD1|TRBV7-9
CASSRDSYQPQHF
TGTGCCAGCAGCCGGGACAGCTATCAGCCCCAGCATTTT
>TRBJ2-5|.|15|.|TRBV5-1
CASRNEGQGTETQYF
TGCGCCAGCAGAAACGAGGGGCAGGGGACGGAGACCCAGTACTTC
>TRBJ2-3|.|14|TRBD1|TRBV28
CASSLDRVADTQYF
TGTGCCAGCAGTTTAGACAGGGTGGCAGATACGCAGTATTTT
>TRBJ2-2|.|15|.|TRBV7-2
CASSYGQTLLGELFF
TGTGCCAGCAGCTATGGACAGACGCTTCTCGGGGAGCTGTTTTTT
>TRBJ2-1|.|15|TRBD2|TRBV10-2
CASTISGRPYNEQFF
TGCGCCAGCACCATAAGCGGGAGGCCCTACAATGAGCAGTTCTTC
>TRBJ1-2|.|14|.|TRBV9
CASSAVGTDYGYTF
TGTGCCAGCAGCGCGGTGGGGACGGACTATGGCTACACCTTC
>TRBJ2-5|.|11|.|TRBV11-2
CASSPQETQYF
TGTGCCAGCAGCCCACAAGAGACCCAGTACTTC
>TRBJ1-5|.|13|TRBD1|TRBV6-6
CASRRAGGQPQHF
TGTGCCAGCAGACGGGCAGGGGGCCAGCCCCAGCATTTT
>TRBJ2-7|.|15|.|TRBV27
CASKSGPLGYHEQYF
TGTGCCAGCAAATCGGGGCCTCTCGGATACCACGAGCAGTACTTC
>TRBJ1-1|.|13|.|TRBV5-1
CASSLLPGGEAFF
TGCGCCAGCAGCTTGTTACCTGGGGGTGAAGCTTTCTTT
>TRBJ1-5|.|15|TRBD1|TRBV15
CATSRVPQGWQPQHF
TGTGCCACCAGCAGAGTTCCACAGGGGTGGCAGCCCCAGCATTTT
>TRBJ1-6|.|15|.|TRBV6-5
CASRSPGQRNSPLHF
TGTGCCAGCAGATCTCCGGGACAACGCAATTCACCCCTCCACTTT
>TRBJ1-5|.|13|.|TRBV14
CASSPGLNQPQHF
TGTGCCAGCAGCCCGGGACTCAATCAGCCCCAGCATTTT
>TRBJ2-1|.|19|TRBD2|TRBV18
CASSPTGTSGMTSYNEQFF
TGTGCCAGCTCGCCGACAGGGACTAGCGGGATGACCTCCTACAATGAGCAGTTCTTC
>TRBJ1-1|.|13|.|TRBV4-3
CASSEREFTEAFF
TGCGCCAGCAGCGAAAGGGAATTTACTGAAGCTTTCTTT
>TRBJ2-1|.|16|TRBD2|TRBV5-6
CASSTAGGLSYNEQFF
TGTGCCAGCAGTACCGCGGGAGGCCTCTCCTACAATGAGCAGTTCTTC
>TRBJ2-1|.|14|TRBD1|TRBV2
CASSPGGLSNEQFF
TGTGCCAGCAGCCCAGGGGGCCTGAGTAATGAGCAGTTCTTC
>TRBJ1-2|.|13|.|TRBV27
CASSRGETYGYTF
TGTGCCAGCAGCAGGGGCGAGACCTATGGCTACACCTTC
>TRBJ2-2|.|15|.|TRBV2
CASSVLQGNTGELFF
TGTGCCAGCAGTGTCTTACAGGGGAACACCGGGGAGCTGTTTTTT
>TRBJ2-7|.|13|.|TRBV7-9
CASSLEAHYEQYF
TGTGCCAGCAGCTTAGAGGCCCACTACGAGCAGTACTTC
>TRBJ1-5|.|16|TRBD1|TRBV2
CASSEAGQGAFQPQHF
TGTGCCAGCAGTGAAGCGGGACAGGGGGCGTTTCAGCCCCAGCATTTT
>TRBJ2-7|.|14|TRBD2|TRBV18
CASSLGGDRLKQYF
TGTGCCAGCTCCCTCGGGGGGGACCGTCTGAAGCAGTACTTC
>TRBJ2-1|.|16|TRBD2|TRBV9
CASSVAGGGSYNEQFF
TGTGCCAGCAGCGTAGCCGGCGGGGGTTCCTACAATGAGCAGTTCTTC
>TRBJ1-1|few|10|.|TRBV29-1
CSVGRVEAFF
TGCAGCGTTGGAAGAGTGGAAGCTTTCTTT
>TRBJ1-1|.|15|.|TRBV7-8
CASRSSPDLNTEAFF
TGTGCCAGCAGATCCTCACCGGACTTGAACACTGAAGCTTTCTTT
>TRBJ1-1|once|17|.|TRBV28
CASSLLRGTSTGTEAFF
TGTGCCAGCAGTTTATTGCGGGGCACGAGCACGGGTACTGAAGCTTTCTTT
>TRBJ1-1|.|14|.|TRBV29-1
CSVELSKEGTEAFF
TGCAGCGTTGAACTTAGTAAGGAAGGCACTGAAGCTTTCTTT